The sequence of this TCR beta chain was determined in a study of blood T cell repertoires in COVID-19. TCRdb's table, derived via immunoSEQ multiplex PCR, lists solely in-frame clones and lacks some. The sample records 45,000 to 65,000 clones, roughly 84% being singletons. V shed 1 base and J shed 7 bases, with 17 bases lying between them. The CDR3 is 15 amino acids. From germline, CDR1 is LNHNV and CDR2 YYDKDF (reference sequence). Enrollment of patients from Seattle took place during active infection, with longitudinal follow-up. Sequencing was carried out using peripheral blood. V usage is TRBV15 and J usage is TRBJ2-7, with a possible D match to TRBD1 (5 bases). The receptor comes from a man aged 30 to 39 with COVID-19, enrolled during active disease. The CDR3 region has the DNA TGTGCCACCAGCAGAGCACGGACACAGGTTAAGGAGCAGTACTTC. It codes for CATSRARTQVKEQYF.